This is a list of T cell receptor beta chains from one sample in a study of blood T cell repertoires in COVID-19. The table came from immunoSEQ multiplex PCR; TCRdb's copy has only in-frame clones and leaves some out. The sample lists under 150,000 clones, 80% to 90% occurring once. Input material: PBMCs or T cells enriched from blood (not recorded which). All receptors derive from a man aged 35-49 years with acute COVID-19. Each CDR3 is given with its conserved first and last residue. The D gene is left open where the match is weak. Rows may omit the clone size; those that give it use once, few, many or a size class.

size	D	length	V	CDR3
-	TRBD1	13	TRBV19	CASRLQGVAEAFF
-	TRBD2	13	TRBV2	CASRGTSGDEQYF
-	-	11	TRBV11-2	CASSSLSEAFF
-	-	13	TRBV11-2	CASSSYSSYEQYF
-	TRBD2	18	TRBV7-6	CASSLARPASGGTDTQYF
-	TRBD2	15	TRBV27	CASSLSAGGPYEQYF
-	TRBD2	15	TRBV18	CASSPGSGGKETQYF
-	-	14	TRBV2	CASSEQEAPGPQHF
-	-	13	TRBV5-8	CASSFRPGTEAFF
-	TRBD2	14	TRBV6-5	CASSLGLGTGELFF
-	-	12	TRBV27	CASSPDRKEQFF
-	TRBD2	16	TRBV7-9	CASSLDEVSGRKEQYF
-	TRBD2	16	TRBV29-1	CSVERTSGAGGNEQFF
few	-	12	TRBV6-6	CASSPQGSEQYF
-	-	15	TRBV18	CASSPRGGINQPQHF
-	TRBD1	14	TRBV5-1	CASSSGQGNSPLHF
-	-	13	TRBV29-1	CSIWDINTGELFF
-	TRBD1	15	TRBV9	CASSVNDRDNSPLHF
-	-	14	TRBV19	CASNRGDNSEKLFF
-	-	14	TRBV19	CASLHGGLNTEAFF
-	-	15	TRBV5-1	CASSLALAQYNEQFF
few	TRBD1	19	TRBV4-1	CASSQEGIRQGAPTYEQYF
-	-	16	TRBV25-1	CASSEYRQGRREKLFF
-	-	15	TRBV21-1	CASSLDRGQVDTQYF
once	-	13	TRBV9	CASSVDGLDGYTF
-	-	12	TRBV30	CARAGGWTEAFF
few	TRBD1	15	TRBV25-1	CASSRPGTGSHEQYF
-	TRBD1	14	TRBV5-6	CASSGTGVGEKLFF
-	-	15	TRBV6-5	CASRPRVEQWNGYTF
-	TRBD1	15	TRBV2	CASNDRGGSGETQYF
-	TRBD1	15	TRBV28	CASRTGTGEGWPQHF
-	-	15	TRBV2	CASSEDRSSYNEQFF
-	-	16	TRBV10-3	CAISNQAISSYNEQFF
-	TRBD1	15	TRBV2	CASSKQGAIGDTQYF
-	-	14	TRBV19	CASSRGYSNQPQHF
few	-	15	TRBV4-1	CASSQARSQGNEQFF
-	-	14	TRBV9	CASSVGAPSSPLHF
-	-	13	TRBV12-3/TRBV12-4	CASNLNPGTEQYF
-	-	14	TRBV5-8	CASSFDGLRNEQFF
-	-	13	TRBV27	CASSLRGNQPQHF
-	TRBD2	15	TRBV11-2	CASSLYGTTPHEQYF
-	TRBD2	13	TRBV29-1	CSARLAGAYEQYF
-	TRBD2	15	TRBV5-4	CASSPELAGYNEQFF
-	-	14	TRBV5-1	CASSLGHVQETQYF
-	-	15	TRBV5-1	CASSLGQGNTGELFF
-	-	15	TRBV3-1/TRBV3-2	CASSSSAGGNTEAFF
-	-	14	TRBV6-5	CASRLQGLSSPLHF
-	TRBD1	15	TRBV6-5	CASSYRTGGDEKLFF
-	-	15	TRBV2	CASRPPLGGLEEQYF
-	-	14	TRBV19	CASSIGLISYEQYF
-	TRBD1	15	TRBV11-3	CASSPTGTGDNEQYF